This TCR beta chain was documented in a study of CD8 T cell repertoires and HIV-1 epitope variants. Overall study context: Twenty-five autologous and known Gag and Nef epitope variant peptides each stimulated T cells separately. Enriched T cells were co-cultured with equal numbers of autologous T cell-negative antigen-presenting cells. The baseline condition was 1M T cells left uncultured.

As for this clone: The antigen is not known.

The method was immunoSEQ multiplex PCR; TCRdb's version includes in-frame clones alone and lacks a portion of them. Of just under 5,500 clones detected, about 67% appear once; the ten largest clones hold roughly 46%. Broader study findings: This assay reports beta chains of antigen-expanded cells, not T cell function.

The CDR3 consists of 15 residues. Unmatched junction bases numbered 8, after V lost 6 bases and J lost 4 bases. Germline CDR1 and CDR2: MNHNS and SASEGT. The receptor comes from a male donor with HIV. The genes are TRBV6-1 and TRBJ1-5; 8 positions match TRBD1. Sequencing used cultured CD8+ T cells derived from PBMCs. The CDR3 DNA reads TGTGCCAGCAGGGAACCAGGGGGCACGAATCAGCCCCAGCATTTT. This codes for CASREPGGTNQPQHF.